This TCR beta chain was found in a study of cytomegalovirus exposure and HLA in healthy donors (dated 2017 in TCRdb). For context, the study as a whole: An earlier analysis of approximately 640 of the donors reported about 250 Gb of sequence data and about 100 million unique TCR beta sequences from some 180 million T cells. An early release covering 500 to 750 HLA-typed donors comprised 300 to 350 gigabases of sequencing data and around 80 million unique TCR sequences. Of the 398 genotyped donors, 70% to 90% were placed in the genetic ancestry cluster associated with self-reported Caucasian donors. The aim of the study was to test whether cataloging public T cell receptors could identify signatures of past pathogen exposure. The T cell repertoires of around 670 subjects were profiled by immunosequencing and related to cytomegalovirus serostatus. Besides the first cohort of 550 to 750 subjects, a separate validation cohort made up of 90 to 150 different subjects was used. To predict cytomegalovirus infection status, the study brought together high-throughput TCR immunosequencing, statistical association of individual TCRs with disease status, and machine learning. A later analysis re-analyzed previously published TCR beta repertoires from roughly 600 donors and added high-resolution HLA genotyping to study TCR occurrence patterns. In the later analysis, no new phenotypic data were used to find candidate immune exposures; instead, reliance was placed on TCR beta sequences and their occurrence across donors. In an earlier analysis of roughly 580 of the donors, high-throughput TCR beta sequencing was used to judge whether each TCR beta V gene segment behaved as functional or pseudogenic. Donor age, sex, ethnicity and CMV serostatus were compiled together with the repertoire data. In a later genetic analysis, genome-wide SNP genotypes for about 55% of the roughly 670 donors were used, and that subset was treated as a discovery cohort. All discovery cohort repertoires had been generated on a single sequencing platform. Class I and class II HLA loci were covered by the typing at four-digit resolution. The number of donors typed differed by locus, with about 629-640 for A, B, C, DRB1 and DQB1, over 500 for DQA1, 600 to 610 for DPA1, and some 470 for DPB1. Five DR-DQ haplotypes were handled as single units for association and clustering because linkage in the cohort was strong. Among 398 genotyped donors of the cohort, an average of approximately 240,000 unique TCR beta nucleotide sequences were sequenced per donor, roughly 20% of them non-productive. General findings and caveats noted by the study authors: Sequencing depth was assumed to be roughly uniform across donors in the presence/absence analyses, though that assumption may not hold. According to a later genetic analysis, donors in an Asian-associated ancestry cluster had fewer N-insertions in productive TCRs than the roughly 660-donor mean. Because HLA typing was unavailable for some donors at each locus, only the typed subset was used in association tests. In a later analysis, TCR association rates were found to vary across HLA loci, with the most associated TCRs seen for DRB1 alleles and the fewest for HLA-C alleles. A cluster of highly shared sequence variants was judged likely to be a technical artifact of the sequencing pipeline. Specific HLA alleles were associated with over 15,000 TCR beta sequences at a false discovery rate of 0.05 in a later analysis. Linkage disequilibrium might explain the correlated functional status among segregating V segments, but an unknown experimental factor could not be ruled out. In both the original and validation cohorts, the classifier was reported to diagnose cytomegalovirus status with high specificity and sensitivity. Assigning TCR associations to individual alleles was difficult when HLA alleles, especially DR and DQ, strongly co-occurred. Compared with equally common non-associated chains, HLA-associated TCR beta chains in a later analysis were more clonally expanded and had lower generation probabilities. The earlier analysis of nearly 600 of the donors excluded approximately 17 rarely observed V segments, including chromosome 9 orphons, because counts were too low. A further reported finding was that TCR beta sequences accurately predicted the HLA-A and HLA-B alleles for most subjects in the first cohort. In vitro tests confirmed that three of the cytomegalovirus-associated TCR beta chains recognize cytomegalovirus antigens. In a later analysis, most CMV-associated TCR beta chains were found to appear HLA-restricted, with HLA associations seemingly driven largely by CMV exposure. The authors suggested that the approach could potentially be generalized to other disease states and immunological phenotypes. For the cohort, immune exposure information was limited to CMV serostatus. In an earlier analysis of more than 450 of the donors, most TCR beta V segments were observed in productive rearrangements about 87% or about 30% of the time, broadly matching IMGT annotations. In this cohort, only TCR beta chains were sequenced, and detectable features were limited by the absence of alpha or paired-chain data. While some public TCRs were present in many individuals, most TCR sequences turned up only very rarely across donors. In a later genetic analysis, a missense DCLRE1C variant was associated with V-gene and J-gene trimming of TCR beta chains, and the association was replicated in an independent cohort. In the study, around 150 TCR beta chains were listed as associated with cytomegalovirus. In a later analysis, several top co-occurrence clusters were reported to appear linked to parvovirus B19, influenza, CMV and Epstein-Barr virus.

The cohort was made up of about 670 healthy bone marrow donors. Cohort members were all nominally healthy when sampled, although unrecorded immune exposures were likely present. The donor was CMV seronegative and was included in the group of around 320 seronegative cohort members. Every donor gave a peripheral blood sample, and the peripheral blood mononuclear cells from that sample were used for TCR beta sequencing. The Qiagen DNeasy Blood Extraction Kit was used to extract genomic DNA from the blood cell samples. Library construction relied on the immunoSEQ multiplex PCR assay. For the multiplex PCR, a mixture combining 60 forward primers for TCR Vbeta segments and 13 reverse primers for TCR Jbeta segments was used. The CDR3 region of rearranged TCR beta genes was amplified from genomic DNA by a multiplex PCR assay. The Illumina HiSeq System was used to sequence the amplified TCR beta libraries as 87-base-pair reads. In the authors' own workflow: A later analysis tallied around 87 million unique TCR beta chains across the 666 repertoires, and some 10 million of those chains were shared by two or more donors. Raw reads were error-corrected and collapsed into unique sequences with a nearest-neighbor algorithm that merged closely related sequences to remove PCR and sequencing errors. To assign V, D and J gene segments, CDR3 sequences were aligned to IMGT reference sequences. Each retained sequence needed at least a six-nucleotide match to both a V gene segment and a J gene segment. Rearrangements were called productive when the CDR3 lacked stop codons and stayed in frame with V and J; all others were non-productive. CDR3 was defined by IMGT convention, running from the second conserved V-encoded cysteine to the conserved J-encoded phenylalanine. The earlier analysis of 500 to 600 of the donors excluded sequences that lacked an unambiguous match to a single V gene segment. An earlier analysis of some 500 of the donors classified V segments as functional when productive rearrangements were above 56.7% and as segregating when the standard deviation between donors was above 5%. To diagnose cytomegalovirus status from the catalog of TCR beta chain sequences, a statistical classification framework was built. In a later analysis, V and J genes were assigned by comparing TCR nucleotide sequences against IMGT/GENE-DB human TR gene sequences. In a later analysis, CDR3 sequences and most-parsimonious VDJ recombination scenarios were assigned using the TCRdist pipeline. In a later analysis, each TCR beta chain was defined by its CDR3 amino acid sequence together with its V-gene family, and reads without a unique V-gene family were excluded. In a later analysis, several hundred highly shared, low-generation-probability nucleotide sequences were removed to address suspected cross-contamination and a sequencing artifact. A later analysis calculated a clonal expansion index for each public chain from normalized within-repertoire ranks of inferred template counts. In a later analysis, generation probabilities were computed using a VDJ recombination model fitted to out-of-frame rearrangements, and the results were checked against IGoR. Hypergeometric tests were used in a later analysis to score TCR-TCR, TCR-HLA and TCR-CMV co-occurrence, with a repertoire-size bias correction applied to the TCR pairs. To estimate false discovery rates, a later analysis permuted the HLA or CMV assignments 20 times. In a later analysis, co-occurring TCRs were grouped with DBSCAN, and TCRdist sequence similarity was added when clustering was performed within HLA-allele-positive subsets. For co-occurrence clustering, repertoires with fewer than 30,000 or more than 120,000 public chains were excluded, along with five repertoires with anomalous nucleotide sharing. Held by TCRdb, this immuneACCESS table contains in-frame sequences only and omits some clones. Under half of the omission traces to an unresolved V gene where checked; the cause of the rest is unknown. Clone size and V and J calls were adopted from that table, with D and trimming inferred from the DNA. The sample table records roughly 130,000 clones; less than 85% of these occur just once. The biggest ten clones account for around 2.5% of the sample.

In the case of this clone: Its antigen target is currently unknown. Base-call qualities are not available, and no considerably larger clone is one nucleotide away.

This TCR came from a man aged 30 to 45 in good health and CMV-seronegative. The sequencing sample was made of PBMCs.

CDR3 protein: CASSLLWTEDYGYTF. In nucleotides, the sequence is TGCGCCAGCAGCTTGTTATGGACAGAAGACTATGGCTACACCTTC. The chain joins TRBV5-1 to TRBJ1-2, with TRBD1 as a weak D call on 6 bases. Taken from the germline V gene, the CDR1 and CDR2 loops are SGHRS and YFSETQ. Cut back by 1 base and 3 bases, the V and J ends lie 13 bases apart. From the cysteine through the phenylalanine, the CDR3 covers 15 amino acids. Only CDR3 DNA remains: 45 bases, in frame from the first base.